The T cell receptor (beta chain) described here comes from a study of blood T cell repertoires in COVID-19. Study-wide background: Sources were T cells, B-cell-depleted T cells, or PBMCs; the material itself was cDNA or gDNA.

Germline loops: CDR1 SGHAT, CDR2 FQNNGV. The CDR3 consists of 15 residues. The J segment lost 4 bases and the V segment lost 2 bases, leaving 4 bases of the junction unmatched. A single count supports this clone. The data were produced by immunoSEQ multiplex PCR, yet TCRdb's version contains in-frame clones alone and is incomplete. The sample consists of about 430,000 clones, 80% to 90% of them appearing once. Clinical history reported by participants formed the basis on which cohorts were assigned. The sequence was collected from a young man who had recovered from COVID-19. The material sequenced was PBMCs or T cells enriched from blood (not recorded which). The chain recombines TRBV11-2 with TRBJ2-3, with TRBD2 matching over 9 bases. CDR3 region: CASSLLAGESDTQYF. The CDR3 nucleotides are TGTGCCAGCAGCTTATTAGCGGGAGAGTCAGATACGCAGTATTTT.